These 17 T cell receptor beta chains came from one sample sequenced in a study of Tregs in tolerant kidney transplant recipients. TCRdb's copy holds only in-frame clones and misses some; the assay was immunoSEQ multiplex PCR. The listing contains 1,500 to 2,000 clones. CFSE-labeled recipient PBMCs were cultured roughly 6 days with irradiated graft donor PBMCs, then FACS-sorted. These TCRs' antigens remain unknown. Sequences were derived from CD4+ T cells from blood cultured with allogeneic cells, sampled before the transplant. Every receptor here comes from a human patient who received a combined kidney and bone marrow transplant.

Considering frequency, this clone is medium-sized. With the read ending 3 residues before the CDR3 end, the germline J gene is used to fill in that end. The chain recombines TRBV19 with TRBJ2-6, with D possibly being TRBD1 (5 bases). V was trimmed by 0 bases and J by 2 bases, leaving 8 bases between them. This CDR3 region has 16 residues. Germline V gene lookup returns CDR1 LNHDA and CDR2 SQIVND (reference sequence). Incomplete CDR3 DNA: TGTGCCAGTAGTATAGATCTAGGGGCTGGGGCCAACGTC. As protein: CASSIDLGAGANV. From start to end, the CDR3 is CASSIDLGAGANVLTF. The variable domain in full, completed from reference TRBV19 and TRBJ2-6, reads DGGITQSPKYLFRKEGQNVTLSCEQNLNHDAMYWYRQDPGQGLRLIYYSQIVNDFQKGDIAEGYSVSREKKESFPLTVTSAQKNPTAFYLCASSIDLGAGANVLTFGAGSRLTVL.

This clone counts as medium-sized by frequency. The CDR3 end lies 3 residues beyond the end of the read and is filled in from the germline J gene. V is TRBV28 and J is TRBJ2-1; possibly TRBD2 for D (5 bases). CDR3 length equals 15 residues. V lost 6 bases to trimming and J lost 1 base, with 13 bases between them. Per the germline V gene, CDR1 is MDHEN and CDR2 is SYDVKM. The sequenced part of the CDR3 DNA is TGTGCCAGCAGGTTAGGGCTAGCATCCTACAATGAG. Its protein is CASRLGLASYNE. In full, the CDR3 is CASRLGLASYNEQFF.

By frequency, this clone is medium-sized (0.01 to 0.1%). The CDR3 extends 3 residues past the end of the read, so its final part is completed from the germline J gene. This chain uses TRBV29-1 with TRBJ2-7; D is uncertain. Germline V lookup: CDR1 SQVTM, CDR2 ANQGSEA. V lost 7 bases, J lost 6 bases, and 13 bases lay in between. This CDR3 is built from 11 residues. The CDR3 spells CSGGRAGEQYF. The part of the CDR3 DNA that was read is TGCAGCGGAGGTAGAGCAGGCGAG.

By frequency, this clone is large (0.1 to 1%). The sequence runs out 3 residues before the end of the CDR3; the remainder is reconstructed from the germline J gene. The chain combines TRBV20-1 with TRBJ2-5; no clear D gene. V shed 3 bases and J shed 5 bases, with 10 bases lying between them. The germline CDR1 and CDR2 sequences are DFQATT and SNEGSKA (reference sequence). The CDR3 loop spans 12 amino acids. CDR3 residues: CSARGSRETQYF. CDR3 bases read: TGCAGTGCTAGGGGCAGTCGGGAGACC.

A note on this clone: The CDR3 extends 3 residues past the end of the read, so its final part is completed from the germline J gene. J is TRBJ1-2 and V is TRBV10-3; 9 nucleotides line up with TRBD1. Germline lookup yields CDR1 ENHRY and CDR2 SYGVKD. The CDR3 sequence is 15 residues long. This CDR3 is CAISERTGAYNDYTF. The sequenced part of the CDR3 DNA is TGTGCCATCAGTGAGAGGACAGGGGCATACAATGAC.

In terms of frequency, this clone is medium-sized. The sequenced fragment ends 3 residues before the CDR3 boundary, so the rest is inferred from the germline J gene. The chain has TRBV5-6 and TRBJ1-2; D might be TRBD1 (5 bases). Germline CDR1 is SGHDT and CDR2 is YYEEEE. V was shortened by 0 bases and J by 7 bases, with 13 bases between the two germline ends. The CDR3 is made up of 14 amino acids. CDR3 bases read: TGTGCCAGCAGCTTGGTCAGGGCGCTGAGTGGC. Its translation: CASSLVRALSG. The full CDR3 is CASSLVRALSGYTF.

As to this clone: The read stops 3 residues short of the end of the CDR3; the missing end is completed from the germline J gene. The chain has TRBV2 and TRBJ2-7; D is perhaps TRBD1 (6 bases). This CDR3 spans 13 amino acids. The V gene lost 7 bases and the J gene lost 2 bases, with 12 bases spanning the gap. The germline gives CDR1 SNHLY, CDR2 FYNNEI. The CDR3 is CASKQQGAYEQYF. CDR3 bases read: TGTGCCAGCAAACAACAGGGTGCCTACGAG.

As for this clone: The read falls 3 residues short of the CDR3 end, and the missing part is taken from the germline J gene. V and J are TRBV7-8 and TRBJ2-5, with no clear D. The germline V and J ends were trimmed by 4 bases and 1 base, with 10 bases remaining between them. The CDR3 contains 14 residues. CDR1 and CDR2 (germline): SGHVS, FQNEAQ. The CDR3 sequence: CASSSTPGQETQYF. Partial CDR3 DNA: TGTGCCAGCAGCTCTACCCCGGGCCAAGAGACC.

This clone counts as medium-sized (0.01 to 0.1%) by frequency. The sequence runs out 3 residues before the end of the CDR3; the remainder is reconstructed from the germline J gene. The chain recombines TRBV7-9 with TRBJ2-7, with TRBD2 as a possible D gene (6 bases). The CDR3 spans 12 residues. The germline CDR1 and CDR2 sequences are SEHNR and FQNEAQ (reference sequence). V lost 5 bases and J lost 2, with 7 bases in between. CDR3 protein: CASSRLAYEQYF. CDR3 DNA, as far as it was read: TGTGCCAGCAGCCGACTAGCCTACGAG.

By frequency, this clone registers medium-sized. CDR3 DNA, as far as it was read: TGTGCCAGCTCAACTACAGTTAGGGCGGGCACC. Protein sequence: CASSTTVRAGT. The CDR3 as a whole reads CASSTTVRAGTIYF. J is TRBJ1-3 and V is TRBV18, with D hard to call. The CDR3 end lies 3 residues beyond the end of the read and is filled in from the germline J gene. Germline CDR1 and CDR2: KGHSH and LQKENI. With 5 bases removed from V and 9 bases from J, the gap between germline ends came to 17 bases. The length of the CDR3 is 14 residues.

Concerning this clone itself: The read comes to an end 3 residues before the CDR3 does, leaving the germline J gene to fill in the end. Additional DNA sequences in this sample encode the identical CDR3. The chain is built from TRBV7-2 and TRBJ2-7; 10 nucleotides agree with TRBD2. Germline CDR1 SGHTA, CDR2 FQGNSA. The CDR3 runs 14 residues. Unmatched junction bases numbered 4, after V lost 5 bases and J lost 3 bases. The CDR3 DNA, read in part, is TGTGCCAGCAGCGGTGTAGCGGGGGGCTACGAG. Amino acids: CASSGVAGGYE. The entire CDR3 sequence reads CASSGVAGGYEQYF.

Worth noting for this clone: The CDR3 end falls 3 residues outside the read, so it is completed with the germline J gene. V gene TRBV7-2 combines with J gene TRBJ1-1; 7 positions agree with TRBD1. There are 13 residues in the CDR3. Per germline, CDR1 SGHTA and CDR2 FQGNSA. The CDR3: CASSVRGNQPAFF. CDR3 DNA, as far as it was read: TGTGCCAGCAGCGTCAGGGGGAATCAGCCC.

Remarks on this clone: The CDR3 goes on 3 residues after the read ends, and that part is filled in from the germline J gene. The rearrangement uses TRBV7-9 and TRBJ1-2; D is unresolved. The CDR3 sequence is 14 residues long. Per germline, CDR1 SEHNR and CDR2 FQNEAQ (reference sequence). CDR3 DNA, as far as it was read: TGTGCCAGCAGCTCCTCCGTGGCCACAGATACC. Protein product: CASSSSVATDT. The full CDR3 is CASSSSVATDTYTF.

This clone is labeled medium-sized (0.01 to 0.1%) based on frequency. The CDR3 is cut off 3 residues early in the read; its end comes from the germline J gene. The chain carries TRBV18 and TRBJ1-5, with D perhaps TRBD1 (5 bases). CDR3 size: 14 residues. Trimming shortened V by 3 bases and J by 2 bases, and 8 bases separated the two germline ends. Per germline, CDR1 KGHSH and CDR2 LQKENI. This CDR3 is CASSPGTGNQPQHF. CDR3 DNA (partial): TGTGCCAGCTCACCTGGGACTGGCAATCAGCCC.

In regard to this clone: The read finishes 3 residues shy of the CDR3 end, and the germline J gene is used to complete it. The chain carries TRBV4-1 and TRBJ1-2; TRBD1 aligns across 7 bases. CDR1 is MGHRA, CDR2 YSYEKL, per germline. The CDR3 consists of 13 residues. V was clipped by 4 bases and J by 6 bases; unmatched bases: 5. The part of the CDR3 DNA that was read is TGCGCCAGCAGCCCAAGACAGGGTCATGGC. As protein: CASSPRQGHG. The CDR3 in full is CASSPRQGHGYTF.

Remarks on this clone: Sequencing ends 3 residues short of the CDR3 end; the germline J gene provides the rest. The chain couples TRBV5-5 to TRBJ1-3; tentative D call: TRBD1 (5 bases). The V gene's germline CDR1 is SGHKS and CDR2 YYEKEE (reference sequence). V dropped 6 bases and J dropped 4 bases, with 14 bases sitting between them. The CDR3 loop spans 14 amino acids. CDR3 loop: CASTRGGAGNTIYF. The CDR3 bases that were read are TGTGCCAGCACACGGGGGGGTGCCGGAAACACC.

Its frequency marks this clone as medium-sized. The DNA ends 3 residues before the CDR3 does, and the rest of the CDR3 is filled in from the germline J gene. This chain links TRBV20-1 with TRBJ1-2; 7 bases align to TRBD1. V trimming: 0 bases; J trimming: 1 base; junction bases outside the gene matches: 2. Germline lookup yields CDR1 DFQATT and CDR2 SNEGSKA (reference sequence). The CDR3 consists of 14 residues. CDR3 residues: CSARDWDSNYGYTF. The CDR3 DNA, read in part, is TGCAGTGCTAGAGATTGGGACAGTAACTATGGC.